This T cell receptor beta chain appears in the sequencing data of a study of shared clonotypes between healthy human individuals. Generated by immunoSEQ multiplex PCR, the TCRdb table keeps only in-frame clones and is missing some. Of about 600,000 clones in the sample, 95% to 98% are singletons; the top ten hold 0.055% to 0.07%. CD4+ cells yielded CD45RA+ naive and CD45RA-negative memory subsets. Trimming left V 10 bases short and J 2 bases short, with 17 bases between. This CDR3 contains 14 residues. Per germline, CDR1 MDHEN and CDR2 SYDVKM. The chain employs TRBV28 and TRBJ1-1, with D maybe TRBD1 (5 bases). The receptor's source is a woman in her 30s in good health. Sequences were obtained from naive CD4+ T cells sorted from blood. Subset described: CD45RA+ positively selected. The CDR3 protein is CATALRTQNTEAFF. The CDR3 nucleotides read TGTGCCACCGCCCTGCGGACACAAAACACTGAAGCTTTCTTT.